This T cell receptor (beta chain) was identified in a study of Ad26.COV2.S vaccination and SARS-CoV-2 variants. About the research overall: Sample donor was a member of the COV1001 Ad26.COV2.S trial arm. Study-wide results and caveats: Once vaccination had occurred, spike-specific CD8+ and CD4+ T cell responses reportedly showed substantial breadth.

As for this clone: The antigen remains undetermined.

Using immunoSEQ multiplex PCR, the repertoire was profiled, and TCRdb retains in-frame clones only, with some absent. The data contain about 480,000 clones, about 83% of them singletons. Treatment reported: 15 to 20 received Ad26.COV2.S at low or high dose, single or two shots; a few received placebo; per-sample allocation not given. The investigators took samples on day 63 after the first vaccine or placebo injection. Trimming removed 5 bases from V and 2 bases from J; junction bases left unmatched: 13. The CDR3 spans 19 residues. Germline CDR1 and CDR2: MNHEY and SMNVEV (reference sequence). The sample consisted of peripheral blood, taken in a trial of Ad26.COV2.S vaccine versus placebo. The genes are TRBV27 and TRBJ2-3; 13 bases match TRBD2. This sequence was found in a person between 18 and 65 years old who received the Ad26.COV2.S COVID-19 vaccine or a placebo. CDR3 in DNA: TGTGCCAGCAGTATCGAAACTAGCGGGAGGGGGCTTTTCACAGATACGCAGTATTTT. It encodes CASSIETSGRGLFTDTQYF.